This T cell receptor beta chain was documented in a study of technical replicates of blood from a handful of donors. Concerning this clone: One end of the junction varies from germline; a read error may be responsible.

Only in-frame clones appear in the TCRdb table, and some are missing; sequencing was by immunoSEQ multiplex PCR. The sample lists roughly 80,000 clones, 75% to 95% seen once, with 0.2% to 0.3% in the top ten. The CDR3 has 16 amino acids. Looked up from germline, CDR1 is SSHAT and CDR2 is FNYEAQ (reference sequence). This chain joins TRBV7-7 and TRBJ2-3, with 9 bases identical to TRBD2. Specimen: T cells isolated from PBMCs. This sequence was found in a human donor in good health. CDR3 bases: TGTGCTAGCAGCCGTCTCAGCGGGGGGATCACAGATACGCAGTATTTT. Protein: CASSRLSGGITDTQYF. The full variable domain, rest sourced from reference TRBV7-7 and TRBJ2-3, is GAGVSQSPRYKVTKRGQDVTLRCDPISSHATLYWYQQALGQGPEFLTYFNYEAQPDKSGLPSDRFSAERPEGSISTLTIQRTEQRDSAMYRCASSRLSGGITDTQYFGPGTRLTVL.